Below, 2 T cell receptor beta chains from the same sample are listed, as sequenced in a study of cytomegalovirus exposure and HLA in healthy donors. A multiplex PCR was run with 60 Vbeta primers and 13 Jbeta primers. The data were produced by immunoSEQ multiplex PCR, yet TCRdb's version contains in-frame clones alone and is incomplete. This sample carries 150,000 to 200,000 clones, over 70% of them seen once, and the ten largest clones take roughly 1.4%. Material: PBMCs. These receptors originate from a woman aged 25 to 45 in good health and CMV-seronegative.

This clone was seen a few times. The chain couples TRBV5-6 to TRBJ1-1; unclear D gene. Between the trimmed V and J ends, which lost 2 bases and 4 bases, there was a span of 3 bases. Germline assignment: CDR1 SGHDT and CDR2 YYEEEE. This CDR3 has 11 residues. The DNA of the CDR3 is TGTGCCAGCAGCTTCAGCACTGAAGCTTTCTTT. This translates into CASSFSTEAFF. Using reference TRBV5-6 and TRBJ1-1 for the parts outside the CDR3, the full variable domain is DAGVTQSPTHLIKTRGQQVTLRCSPKSGHDTVSWYQQALGQGPQFIFQYYEEEERQRGNFPDRFSGHQFPNYSSELNVNALLLGDSALYLCASSFSTEAFFGQGTRLTVV.

This clone was recorded only once. The V call is TRBV30, the J call TRBJ1-1; 7 nucleotides agree with TRBD1. Germline-derived CDR1 and CDR2 are GTSNPN and SVGIG (reference sequence). CDR3 length equals 13 residues. With V trimmed by 5 bases and J by 2 bases, 5 bases remained unmatched. CDR3 in amino acids: CAWHRGLNTEAFF. As DNA, the CDR3 is TGTGCCTGGCACAGGGGCCTTAACACTGAAGCTTTCTTT.